This T cell receptor (beta chain) was sequenced for a study of cytomegalovirus exposure and HLA in healthy donors. Whole-study results and caveats: Common viral pathogens (according to a later analysis) appeared linked to several of the most significant clusters. Being productive about 87% or about 30% of the time was typical of most TCR beta V segments in an earlier analysis. Overall, roughly 160 TCR beta chains were annotated as cytomegalovirus-associated.

This PCR relied on a set of 60 Vbeta primers and 13 Jbeta primers. TCRdb keeps only in-frame clones here, not all; method: immunoSEQ multiplex PCR. The table has about 190,000 clones, around 84% seen once. As to this clone: Its antigen remains unidentified.

The receptor was derived from a woman aged 50 to 65 in good health and CMV-seropositive. Sequencing was done on a sample of PBMCs.

CDR3 protein: CASSRTPRESKYF. The CDR3 coding sequence is TGTGCCAGCAGCCGCACGCCGAGGGAGTCGAAGTACTTC. V and J are TRBV6-6 and TRBJ2-7; D perhaps matches TRBD2 (5 bases). The CDR3 is 13 amino acids. The V end was cut by 6 bases, the J end by 11 bases, with 20 bases between. Germline V gene sequence: CDR1 MNHNY, CDR2 SVGAGI (reference sequence).